A single sample is the source of the 28 T cell receptor beta chains below, sequenced in a study of blood T cell repertoires in COVID-19. The method was immunoSEQ multiplex PCR; TCRdb's version includes in-frame clones alone and lacks a portion of them. Seen here are 250,000 or so clones, 80% to 90% observed once, and the top ten hold approximately 1.9%. Sequenced: PBMCs or T cells enriched from blood (not recorded which). These TCRs come from a woman between 45 and 60 years old who had recovered from COVID-19.

The CDR3 spells CASSLQMDTEAFF. The CDR3 coding sequence is TGTGCCAGCAGCCTTCAGATGGACACTGAAGCTTTCTTT. V is TRBV7-3 and J is TRBJ1-1, with D unclear. V was cut by 5 bases and J by 3 bases, with 10 bases left in between. This CDR3 region has 13 residues. Per the germline V gene, CDR1 is SGHTA and CDR2 is FQGTGA. Based on the CDR3 plus reference TRBV7-3 and TRBJ1-1, the full variable domain is GAGVSQTPSNKVTEKGKYVELRCDPISGHTALYWYRQSLGQGPEFLIYFQGTGAADDSGLPNDRFFAVRPEGSVSTLKIQRTERGDSAVYLCASSLQMDTEAFFGQGTRLTVV.

This chain uses TRBV7-9 with TRBJ1-4, with 8 bases lining up with TRBD1. Per the germline V gene, CDR1 is SEHNR and CDR2 is FQNEAQ (reference sequence). J was trimmed by 6 bases and V by 5 bases; bases with no gene match: 11. The CDR3 contains 16 residues. The CDR3 loop reads CASSRILTGVDEKLFF. The CDR3, as DNA: TGTGCCAGCAGCCGAATTTTGACAGGGGTGGATGAAAAACTGTTTTTT.

The chain recombines TRBV18 with TRBJ1-3; 9 positions match TRBD1. CDR3 length: 16 residues. The germline gives CDR1 KGHSH, CDR2 LQKENI. Trimming removed 2 bases from V and 0 bases from J; junction bases left unmatched: 2. Here the CDR3 reads CASSPTTGGSGNTIYF. The CDR3 DNA sequence: TGTGCCAGCTCACCAACGACAGGGGGCTCTGGAAACACCATATATTTT.

In nucleotides, the CDR3 is TGTGCCACTACCCCCAGGGGGCGAGGAACTGAAGCTTTCTTT. The encoded protein is CATTPRGRGTEAFF. The chain joins TRBV19 to TRBJ1-1, with 8 bases identical to TRBD1. Germline V gives CDR1 LNHDA, CDR2 SQIVND (reference sequence). Trimming removed 10 bases from V and 5 bases from J; junction bases left unmatched: 12. The CDR3 contains 14 residues. The full variable domain, completed using reference TRBV19 and TRBJ1-1, is DGGITQSPKYLFRKEGQNVTLSCEQNLNHDAMYWYRQDPGQGLRLIYYSQIVNDFQKGDIAEGYSVSREKKESFPLTVTSAQKNPTAFYLCATTPRGRGTEAFFGQGTRLTVV.

The chain employs TRBV18 and TRBJ1-2; D call uncertain. CDR1 and CDR2 (germline): KGHSH, LQKENI. This CDR3 has 14 amino acids. Trimming removed 3 bases at V and 1 base at J, with 9 bases between. CDR3 residues: CASSPKGDNYGYTF. Written as DNA, the CDR3 is TGTGCCAGCTCACCCAAGGGAGATAACTATGGCTACACCTTC.

The chain recombines TRBV28 with TRBJ1-1; D gene uncertain. The ends were cut back, 5 bases at V and 0 bases at J, with 7 bases in the middle. The CDR3 contains 13 residues. Germline V gene sequence: CDR1 MDHEN, CDR2 SYDVKM. As DNA, the CDR3 is TGTGCCAGCAGTCCTAGATTGAACACTGAAGCTTTCTTT. Translating it yields CASSPRLNTEAFF.

This chain uses TRBV5-1 with TRBJ2-1; 8 nucleotides match TRBD1. Germline CDR1 reads SGHRS; CDR2 reads YFSETQ. The CDR3 consists of 17 residues. V lost 0 bases and J lost 9; bases outside the gene matches: 14. The CDR3 DNA reads as TGCGCCAGCAGCTTGGCCGGAGACAGGGGAAAAGGAAGTGAGCAGTTCTTC. This gives the protein CASSLAGDRGKGSEQFF.

The V and J genes are TRBV21-1 and TRBJ1-4; no check of the table's D call, TRBD1, against the DNA was made. TRBV21-1 is classified as a pseudogene. CDR3 size: 16 residues. Written as DNA, the CDR3 is TGTGCCAGCAGCAAAAGGGGGCGGCTTATTAATGAAAAACTGTTTTTT. Protein product: CASSKRGRLINEKLFF.

The chain links TRBV6-5 to TRBJ2-7; TRBD2 matches at 7 bases. Germline CDR1 and CDR2: MNHEY and SVGAGI. V lost 2 bases to trimming and J lost 3 bases; unmatched junction nucleotides: 7. The CDR3 runs to 15 residues. The chain's CDR3 is CASSYQAGPFYEQYF. The DNA of the CDR3 is TGTGCCAGCAGTTACCAAGCGGGACCCTTCTACGAGCAGTACTTC.

The V call is TRBV30, the J call TRBJ1-2; a weak D match, TRBD1 (6 bases). Germline CDR1 reads GTSNPN; CDR2 reads SVGIG (reference sequence). Trimming left V 4 bases short and J 2 bases short, with 23 bases between. CDR3 length: 17 amino acids. The CDR3 is CAWTRGGANMVNYGYTF. The CDR3 DNA reads TGTGCCTGGACGCGAGGGGGGGCCAATATGGTCAACTATGGCTACACCTTC.

The chain uses TRBV28 and TRBJ2-7; D may be TRBD1 (5 bases). The CDR3 covers 14 residues. Per the germline V gene, CDR1 is MDHEN and CDR2 is SYDVKM. V dropped 3 bases and J dropped 0 bases, with 9 bases sitting between them. CDR3 protein: CASSLGLHSYEQYF. CDR3 DNA: TGTGCCAGCAGTTTGGGGCTACACTCCTACGAGCAGTACTTC.

The J gene is TRBJ2-3, the V gene TRBV15, with 8 bases identical to TRBD2. Looked up from germline, CDR1 is LNHNV and CDR2 is YYDKDF (reference sequence). The CDR3 is 14 amino acids. The V gene end was trimmed by 8 bases and the J gene end by 0 bases; junction bases not matched to a gene: 4. The DNA for the CDR3 is TGTGCCACCGGCCGCGGGGGGAGCACAGATACGCAGTATTTT. It codes for CATGRGGSTDTQYF.

The J gene is TRBJ2-7, the V gene TRBV2, with 14 bases matching TRBD2. With 7 bases clipped from V and 4 bases from J, the junction kept 9 bases outside the gene matches. The CDR3 totals 16 residues. Germline V gene lookup returns CDR1 SNHLY and CDR2 FYNNEI. This chain's CDR3 is CASIPAGLAGVYEQYF. CDR3 nucleotides: TGTGCCAGCATTCCCGCGGGACTAGCGGGAGTGTACGAGCAGTACTTC.

This clone was seen more than once but under ten times. The V call is TRBV10-3, the J call TRBJ1-1, with a possible D match to TRBD1 (6 bases). With 3 bases removed from V and 6 bases from J, the gap between germline ends came to 8 bases. The CDR3 has 12 amino acids. Germline CDR1 ENHRY, CDR2 SYGVKD. CDR3: CAISDKGAEAFF. Here the CDR3 DNA reads TGTGCCATCAGTGACAAGGGGGCTGAAGCTTTCTTT.

Only a few counts were recorded for this clone. The chain uses TRBV7-6 and TRBJ2-7; D remains unclear. The CDR3 contains 10 residues. Germline CDR1 and CDR2: SGHVS and FNYEAQ. The V end was cut by 5 bases, the J end by 4 bases, with 3 bases between. CDR3 amino acids: CASSPYEQYF. The CDR3 nucleotides are TGTGCCAGCAGCCCTTACGAGCAGTACTTC.

The J gene is TRBJ1-1, the V gene TRBV6-4; D is possibly TRBD1 (6 bases). The CDR3 is made up of 12 amino acids. Trimming cost V 6 bases and J 7 bases, with 12 bases left between them. Germline-derived CDR1 and CDR2 are MRHNA and SNTAGT. The CDR3 protein is CASSDQGGEAFF. The CDR3 DNA sequence: TGTGCCAGCAGCGATCAAGGGGGTGAAGCTTTCTTT.

On this clone itself: Other DNA variants within this sample encode the same CDR3. The CDR3 here is CASSPTGDTEAFF. In DNA form, the CDR3 reads TGTGCCAGCTCACCGACAGGGGACACTGAAGCTTTCTTT. The genes are TRBV18 and TRBJ1-1; 8 nucleotides align to TRBD1. Germline loops: CDR1 KGHSH, CDR2 LQKENI. This CDR3 contains 13 residues. Trimming removed 3 bases from V and 3 bases from J; junction bases left unmatched: 0. Combining the CDR3 with reference TRBV18 and TRBJ1-1 gives the whole variable domain NAGVMQNPRHLVRRRGQEARLRCSPMKGHSHVYWYRQLPEEGLKFMVYLQKENIIDESGMPKERFSAEFPKEGPSILRIQQVVRGDSAAYFCASSPTGDTEAFFGQGTRLTVV.

The chain carries TRBV5-1 and TRBJ2-1; 13 nucleotides line up with TRBD2. The germline V gene encodes CDR1 SGHRS and CDR2 YFSETQ. V gave up 7 bases and J gave up 10 bases; unmatched junction bases: 8. The CDR3 is 14 amino acids. In DNA, the CDR3 is TGCGCCAGCGGGGGACTAGCGGGAAGTATGGAGCAGTTCTTC. The encoded protein is CASGGLAGSMEQFF.

This sequence joins TRBV5-4 and TRBJ2-1; the D gene is possibly TRBD2 (7 bases). Trimming cost V 6 bases and J 6 bases, with 22 bases left between them. CDR3 size: 16 residues. Germline CDR1 SGHNT, CDR2 YYREEE (reference sequence). CDR3 protein: CASTGGGGRTSNEQFF. CDR3 in DNA: TGTGCCAGCACTGGGGGCGGCGGGAGAACGAGCAATGAGCAGTTCTTC.

The rearrangement uses TRBV3-1 (or the pseudogene TRBV3-2) and TRBJ1-2; 7 nucleotides line up with TRBD1. V shed 8 bases and J 7 bases; nucleotides not matched to a gene: 4. Germline values: CDR1 LGHDT, CDR2 YNNKEL (reference sequence). The CDR3 loop spans 11 amino acids. The CDR3 DNA follows: TGTGCCAGCGCCAGGGGGGCTGGCTACACCTTC. It codes for CASARGAGYTF.

The rearrangement uses TRBV9 and TRBJ2-2; the match to TRBD1 covers 10 bases. Germline CDR1 reads SGDLS; CDR2 reads YYNGEE. The V segment lost 3 bases and the J segment 5 bases; nucleotides outside the gene matches: 10. The CDR3 covers 17 residues. The CDR3 sequence: CASSGDRGRGVTGELFF. In DNA form, the CDR3 reads TGTGCCAGCAGCGGGGACAGGGGACGAGGGGTGACCGGGGAGCTGTTTTTT.

The rearrangement links TRBV19 to TRBJ2-7; 7 nucleotides align to TRBD2. Germline V gene sequence: CDR1 LNHDA, CDR2 SQIVND (reference sequence). This CDR3 is built from 13 residues. The ends lost 8 bases at V and 2 bases at J; junction bases unmatched: 6. This CDR3 is CASRRAGAYEQYF. As DNA, the CDR3 is TGTGCCAGTCGTCGGGCGGGAGCCTACGAGCAGTACTTC.

The chain combines TRBV10-2 with TRBJ1-1; D unclear. V shed 4 bases and J shed 8 bases, with 8 bases lying between them. This CDR3 has 11 residues. Germline values: CDR1 WSHSY, CDR2 SAAADI. CDR3 nucleotide sequence: TGCGCCAGCAGTGGGTACTTGGAAGCTTTCTTT. This translates into CASSGYLEAFF.

The gene calls are TRBV13 and TRBJ1-1; D unresolved. Trimming pared 2 bases from V and 5 bases from J, leaving 12 bases between. This CDR3 region has 14 residues. Germline loops: CDR1 PRHDT, CDR2 FYEKMQ (reference sequence). The CDR3 sequence: CASSLRGSRTEAFF. CDR3 in DNA: TGTGCCAGCAGCTTACGAGGGAGTCGGACTGAAGCTTTCTTT. The variable domain in full, with the rest retrieved from reference TRBV13 and TRBJ1-1, is AAGVIQSPRHLIKEKRETATLKCYPIPRHDTVYWYQQGPGQDPQFLISFYEKMQSDKGSIPDRFSAQQFSDYHSELNMSSLELGDSALYFCASSLRGSRTEAFFGQGTRLTVV.

The chain couples TRBV5-1 to TRBJ2-1; 8 bases are shared with TRBD2. Germline lookup yields CDR1 SGHRS and CDR2 YFSETQ. J lost 7 bases, V lost 3 bases, and 9 bases had no gene match. There are 15 residues in the CDR3. The CDR3 sequence is CASSSRGGGGNEQFF. The CDR3 coding sequence is TGCGCCAGCAGCTCCCGGGGGGGCGGAGGGAATGAGCAGTTCTTC. Full variable domain (rest looked up from reference TRBV5-1 and TRBJ2-1): KAGVTQTPRYLIKTRGQQVTLSCSPISGHRSVSWYQQTPGQGLQFLFEYFSETQRNKGNFPGRFSGRQFSNSRSEMNVSTLELGDSALYLCASSSRGGGGNEQFFGPGTRLTVL.

The gene calls are TRBV28 and TRBJ2-3; D remains unclear. The CDR3 sequence is 16 residues long. V dropped 5 bases and J dropped 2 bases, with 17 bases sitting between them. Germline CDR1 MDHEN, CDR2 SYDVKM. The CDR3 protein is CASSLLRVPFTDTQYF. The CDR3 bases are TGTGCCAGCAGTCTCCTCCGAGTCCCCTTCACAGATACGCAGTATTTT.

The gene calls are TRBV5-1 and TRBJ1-1, with D maybe TRBD1 (5 bases). V lost 0 bases and J lost 11, with 8 bases in between. The CDR3 sequence is 11 residues long. Per germline, CDR1 SGHRS and CDR2 YFSETQ. CDR3 protein: CASSLVGRAFF. The CDR3 DNA sequence: TGCGCCAGCAGCTTGGTGGGGCGGGCTTTCTTT.

The sample holds a few counts of this clone. The rearrangement uses TRBV27 and TRBJ1-6; D call uncertain. The V end lost 0 bases, the J end lost 1 base, and 13 bases lay between the germline ends. The CDR3 loop spans 18 amino acids. Germline CDR1 and CDR2: MNHEY and SMNVEV (reference sequence). CDR3 loop: CASSLSRPPGSYNSPLHF. The CDR3 DNA follows: TGTGCCAGCAGTTTATCGAGGCCCCCGGGTTCCTATAATTCACCCCTCCACTTT.